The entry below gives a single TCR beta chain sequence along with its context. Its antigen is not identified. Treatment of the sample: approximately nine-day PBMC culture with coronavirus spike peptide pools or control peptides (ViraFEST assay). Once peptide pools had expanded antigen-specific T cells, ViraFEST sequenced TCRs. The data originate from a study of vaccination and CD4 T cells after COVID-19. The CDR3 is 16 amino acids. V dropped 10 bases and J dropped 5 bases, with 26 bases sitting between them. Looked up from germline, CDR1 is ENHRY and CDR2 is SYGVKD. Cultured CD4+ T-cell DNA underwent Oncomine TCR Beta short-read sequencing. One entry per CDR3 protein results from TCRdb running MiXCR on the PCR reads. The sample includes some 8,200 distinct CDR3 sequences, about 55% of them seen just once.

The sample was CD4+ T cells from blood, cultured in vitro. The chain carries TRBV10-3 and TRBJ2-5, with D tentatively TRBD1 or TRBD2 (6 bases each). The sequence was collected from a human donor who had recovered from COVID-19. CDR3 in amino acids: CATSPLTGGAGETQYF. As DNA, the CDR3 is TGTGCCACCTCCCCTCTGACAGGCGGGGCGGGGGAGACCCAGTACTTC.